A selection of T cell receptor beta chains follows, all from one sample in a study of blood T cells in healthy people across ages. TCRdb redid the calling of the 5' RACE reads with MiXCR, one entry per CDR3 protein. There are over 600,000 distinct CDR3 sequences in the sample; around 21% occur only once, and around 3.4% lies in the top ten. The sequencing sample was made of blood. These TCRs come from a man between 65 and 80 years old in good health. CDR3s include the opening cysteine and the closing phenylalanine or tryptophan.

j_call,v_call,cdr3_aa
.,TRBV27,CASNPGAGYNEQFF
TRBJ2-7,TRBV7-2,CASSFASPAGDYEQYF
.,TRBV11-2,CASSSQGGNEQFF
TRBJ1-2,TRBV5-1,CASSPDYYGYTF
TRBJ2-1,TRBV6-4,CASSDSADLNNEQFF
TRBJ2-5,TRBV5-1,CASSSLNRDGFYF
TRBJ2-3,TRBV11-2,CASSLVVYTDTQYF
TRBJ2-6,TRBV28,CASSFLGTGSGANVLTF
TRBJ2-1,TRBV11-3,CASSLDNNEQFF
TRBJ2-7,TRBV9,CASSGDLARAYEQYF
TRBJ1-4,TRBV2,CASKGTSTTNEKLFF
.,TRBV28,CASSFPGGVYEQYF
TRBJ2-5,TRBV12-3/TRBV12-4,CASSLATGSETQYF
TRBJ2-3,TRBV6-6,CASSPPTGTDTQYF
.,TRBV12-3/TRBV12-4,CASSLQGPVTGNEQFF
TRBJ2-5,TRBV7-9,CASSPGVAGMGETQYF
TRBJ2-1,TRBV10-3,CAILRLVGNDVSYNEQFF
TRBJ2-7,TRBV7-2,CASNPGVSYEQYF
TRBJ2-1,TRBV6-7,CASSPTSGWYNERFF
TRBJ2-5,TRBV5-6,CASSLGGYHEQSF
.,TRBV9,CASSVTSVNEQFF
TRBJ2-3,TRBV28,CASSFGTGKDTQYF
TRBJ2-1,TRBV21-1,CVSGGLFYNEQFF
TRBJ2-3,TRBV7-2,CASSLDLGPDTQYF
.,TRBV3-1,CASSQGVAGYEQYF
.,TRBV12-3/TRBV12-4,CASRESTSGRDQFF
TRBJ2-1,TRBV4-3,CASSQDLIGGSSYNEQFF
.,TRBV6-2/TRBV6-3,CASGRDGAYEQYF
TRBJ1-1,TRBV20-1,CSAPLGETEAFF
TRBJ2-3,TRBV29-1,CSGGRDTQYF
TRBJ2-1,TRBV20-1,CSARGSGYNEQFF
.,TRBV20-1,CSARHAKNEQYF
TRBJ2-5,TRBV4-3,CASSQEPGETQYF
TRBJ1-2,TRBV20-1,CSARDPRQGPNYGYTF
TRBJ1-5,TRBV28,CASRADRGGNQPQHF
TRBJ2-1,TRBV7-3,CASSLNPGTSFDEQFF
.,TRBV6-5,CASSMSGVKDEQYF
TRBJ2-7,TRBV7-2,CASSKTSGSSYEQYF